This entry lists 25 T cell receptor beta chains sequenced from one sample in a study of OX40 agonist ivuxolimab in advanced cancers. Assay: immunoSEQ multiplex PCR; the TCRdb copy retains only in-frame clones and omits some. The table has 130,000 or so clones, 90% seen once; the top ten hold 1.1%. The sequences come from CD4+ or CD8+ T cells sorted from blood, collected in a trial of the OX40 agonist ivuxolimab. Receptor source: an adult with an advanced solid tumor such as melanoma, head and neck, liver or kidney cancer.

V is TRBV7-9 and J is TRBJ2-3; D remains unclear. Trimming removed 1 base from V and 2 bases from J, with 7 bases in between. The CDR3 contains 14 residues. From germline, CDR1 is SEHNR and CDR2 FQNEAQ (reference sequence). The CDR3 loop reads CASSLGFTTDTQYF. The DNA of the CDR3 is TGTGCCAGCAGCTTAGGGTTCACCACAGATACGCAGTATTTT.

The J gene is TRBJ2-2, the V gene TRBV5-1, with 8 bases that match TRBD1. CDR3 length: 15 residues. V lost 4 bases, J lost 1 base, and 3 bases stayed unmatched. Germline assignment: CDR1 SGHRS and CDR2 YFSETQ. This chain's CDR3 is CASSLDRGNTGELFF. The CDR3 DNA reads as TGCGCCAGCAGCCTAGACAGGGGGAACACCGGGGAGCTGTTTTTT.

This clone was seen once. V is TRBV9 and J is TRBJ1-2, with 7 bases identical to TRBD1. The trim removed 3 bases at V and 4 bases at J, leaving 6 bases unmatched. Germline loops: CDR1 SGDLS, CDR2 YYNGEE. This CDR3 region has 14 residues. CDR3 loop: CASSAGDSGYGYTF. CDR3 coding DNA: TGTGCCAGCAGCGCCGGGGACAGTGGCTATGGCTACACCTTC. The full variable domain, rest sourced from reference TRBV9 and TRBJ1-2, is DSGVTQTPKHLITATGQRVTLRCSPRSGDLSVYWYQQSLDQGLQFLIQYYNGEERAKGNILERFSAQQFPDLHSELNLSSLELGDSALYFCASSAGDSGYGYTFGSGTRLTVV.

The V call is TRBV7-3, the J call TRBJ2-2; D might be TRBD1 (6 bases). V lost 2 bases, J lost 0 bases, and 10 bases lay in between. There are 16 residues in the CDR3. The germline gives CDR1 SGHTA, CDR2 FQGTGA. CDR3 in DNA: TGTGCCAGCAGCTTAGGGCGGACAGCGAACACCGGGGAGCTGTTTTTT. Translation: CASSLGRTANTGELFF. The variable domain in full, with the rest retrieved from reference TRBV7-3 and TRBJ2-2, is GAGVSQTPSNKVTEKGKYVELRCDPISGHTALYWYRQSLGQGPEFLIYFQGTGAADDSGLPNDRFFAVRPEGSVSTLKIQRTERGDSAVYLCASSLGRTANTGELFFGEGSRLTVL.

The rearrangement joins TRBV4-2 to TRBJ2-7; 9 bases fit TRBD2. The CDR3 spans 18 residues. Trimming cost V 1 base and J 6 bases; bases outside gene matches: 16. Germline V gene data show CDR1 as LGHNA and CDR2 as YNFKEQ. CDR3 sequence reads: CASSQGWIAGEEGREQYF. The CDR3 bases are TGTGCCAGCAGCCAAGGTTGGATAGCGGGAGAAGAGGGGCGCGAGCAGTACTTC.

The CDR3 protein is CASSFQGLNTEAFF. As DNA, the CDR3 is TGTGCCAGCAGTTTCCAGGGATTGAACACTGAAGCTTTCTTT. This chain links TRBV27 with TRBJ1-1; D perhaps matches TRBD1 (5 bases). The V gene's germline CDR1 is MNHEY and CDR2 SMNVEV (reference sequence). The CDR3 consists of 14 residues. V was clipped by 3 bases and J by 0 bases, with 8 bases between them.

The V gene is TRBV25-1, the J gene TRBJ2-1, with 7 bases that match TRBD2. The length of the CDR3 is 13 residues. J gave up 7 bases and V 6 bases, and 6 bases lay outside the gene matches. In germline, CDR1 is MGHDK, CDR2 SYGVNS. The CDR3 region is CASRIGGGNEQFF. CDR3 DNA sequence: TGTGCCAGCAGAATTGGGGGGGGGAATGAGCAGTTCTTC. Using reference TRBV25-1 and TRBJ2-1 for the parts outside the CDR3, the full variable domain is EADIYQTPRYLVIGTGKKITLECSQTMGHDKMYWYQQDPGMELHLIHYSYGVNSTEKGDLSSESTVSRIRTEHFPLTLESARPSHTSQYLCASRIGGGNEQFFGPGTRLTVL.

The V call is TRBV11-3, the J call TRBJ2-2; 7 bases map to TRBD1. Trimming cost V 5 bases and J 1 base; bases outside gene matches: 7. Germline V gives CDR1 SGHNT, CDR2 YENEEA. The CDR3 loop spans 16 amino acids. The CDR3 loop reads CASSTLNRGNTGELFF. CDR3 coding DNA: TGTGCCAGCAGCACCTTAAACAGGGGGAACACCGGGGAGCTGTTTTTT. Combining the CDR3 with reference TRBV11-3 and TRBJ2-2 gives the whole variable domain EAGVVQSPRYKIIEKKQPVAFWCNPISGHNTLYWYLQNLGQGPELLIRYENEEAVDDSQLPKDRFSAERLKGVDSTLKIQPAELGDSAVYLCASSTLNRGNTGELFFGEGSRLTVL.

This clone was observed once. CDR3 in amino acids: CASSLMRRDDQPQHF. CDR3 nucleotide sequence: TGTGCCAGCAGCTTAATGAGGAGGGATGATCAGCCCCAGCATTTT. V gene TRBV7-2 combines with J gene TRBJ1-5; no firm D call. V dropped 2 bases and J dropped 5 bases, with 13 bases sitting between them. This CDR3 region has 15 residues. Germline loops: CDR1 SGHTA, CDR2 FQGNSA.

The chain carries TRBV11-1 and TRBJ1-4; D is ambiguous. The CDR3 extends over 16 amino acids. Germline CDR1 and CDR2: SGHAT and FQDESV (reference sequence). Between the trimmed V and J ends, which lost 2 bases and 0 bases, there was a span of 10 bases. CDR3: CASSLLIGATNEKLFF. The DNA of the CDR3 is TGTGCCAGCAGCTTACTCATCGGTGCAACTAATGAAAAACTGTTTTTT.

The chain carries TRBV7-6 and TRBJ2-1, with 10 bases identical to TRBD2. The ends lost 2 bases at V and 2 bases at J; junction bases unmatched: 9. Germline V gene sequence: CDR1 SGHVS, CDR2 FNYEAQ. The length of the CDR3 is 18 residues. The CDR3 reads CASSLMASGSITYNEQFF. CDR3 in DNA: TGTGCCAGCAGCTTAATGGCTAGCGGGAGTATCACCTACAATGAGCAGTTCTTC.

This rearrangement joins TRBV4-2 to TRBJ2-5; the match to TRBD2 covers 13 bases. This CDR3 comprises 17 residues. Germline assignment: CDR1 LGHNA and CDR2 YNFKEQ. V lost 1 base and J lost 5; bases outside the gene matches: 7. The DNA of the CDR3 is TGTGCCAGCAGCCAAGGGACTAGCGGGAGCGGGGCGGAGACCCAGTACTTC. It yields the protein CASSQGTSGSGAETQYF.

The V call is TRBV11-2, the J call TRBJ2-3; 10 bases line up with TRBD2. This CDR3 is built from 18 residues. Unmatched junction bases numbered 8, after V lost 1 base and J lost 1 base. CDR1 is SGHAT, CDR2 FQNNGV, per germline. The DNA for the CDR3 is TGTGCCAGCAGCTTAGGGGCTAGCGGGAGTTTGGGCACAGATACGCAGTATTTT. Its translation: CASSLGASGSLGTDTQYF.

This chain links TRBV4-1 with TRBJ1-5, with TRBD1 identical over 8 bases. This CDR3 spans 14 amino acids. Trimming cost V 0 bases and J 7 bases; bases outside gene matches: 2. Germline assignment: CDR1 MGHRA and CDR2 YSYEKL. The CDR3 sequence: CASSQEAGGQPQHF. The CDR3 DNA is TGCGCCAGCAGCCAAGAAGCAGGGGGCCAGCCCCAGCATTTT.

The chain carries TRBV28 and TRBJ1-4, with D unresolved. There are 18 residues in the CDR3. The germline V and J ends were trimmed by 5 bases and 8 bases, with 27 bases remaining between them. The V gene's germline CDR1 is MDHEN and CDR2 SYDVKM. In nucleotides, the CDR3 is TGTGCCAGCAGTCCATCGCCCGGGCGCGGGTTGGGAGAAGAAAAACTGTTTTTT. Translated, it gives CASSPSPGRGLGEEKLFF.

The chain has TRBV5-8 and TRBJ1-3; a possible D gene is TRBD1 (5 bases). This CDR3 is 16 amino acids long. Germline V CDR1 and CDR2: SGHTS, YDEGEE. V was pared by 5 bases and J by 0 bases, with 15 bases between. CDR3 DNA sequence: TGTGCCAGCAGTTCACCGGGACGGAACTCTGGAAACACCATATATTTT. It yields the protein CASSSPGRNSGNTIYF.

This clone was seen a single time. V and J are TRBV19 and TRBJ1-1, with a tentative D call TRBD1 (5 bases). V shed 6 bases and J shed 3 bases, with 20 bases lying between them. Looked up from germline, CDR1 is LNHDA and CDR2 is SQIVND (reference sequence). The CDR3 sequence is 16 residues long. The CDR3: CASSPPGAGRDTEAFF. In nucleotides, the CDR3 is TGTGCCAGTAGCCCTCCCGGGGCAGGGAGGGACACTGAAGCTTTCTTT. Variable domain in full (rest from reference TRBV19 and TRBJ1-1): DGGITQSPKYLFRKEGQNVTLSCEQNLNHDAMYWYRQDPGQGLRLIYYSQIVNDFQKGDIAEGYSVSREKKESFPLTVTSAQKNPTAFYLCASSPPGAGRDTEAFFGQGTRLTVV.

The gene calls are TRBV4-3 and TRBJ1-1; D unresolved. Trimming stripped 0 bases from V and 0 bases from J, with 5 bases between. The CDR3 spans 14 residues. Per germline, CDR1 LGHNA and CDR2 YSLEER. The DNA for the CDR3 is TGCGCCAGCAGCCAAGATCTGCTGAACACTGAAGCTTTCTTT. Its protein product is CASSQDLLNTEAFF.

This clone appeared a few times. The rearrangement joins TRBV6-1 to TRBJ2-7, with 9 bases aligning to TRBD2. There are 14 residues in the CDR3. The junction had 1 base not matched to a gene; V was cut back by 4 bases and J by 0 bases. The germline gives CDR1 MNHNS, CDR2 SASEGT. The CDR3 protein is CASSALAGSYEQYF. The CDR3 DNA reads TGTGCCAGCAGTGCACTAGCGGGCTCCTACGAGCAGTACTTC.

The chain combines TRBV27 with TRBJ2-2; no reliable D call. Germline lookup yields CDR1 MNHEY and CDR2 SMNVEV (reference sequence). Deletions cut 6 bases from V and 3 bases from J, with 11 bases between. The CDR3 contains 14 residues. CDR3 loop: CASSPPWDTGELFF. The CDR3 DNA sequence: TGTGCCAGCAGCCCCCCATGGGACACCGGGGAGCTGTTTTTT.

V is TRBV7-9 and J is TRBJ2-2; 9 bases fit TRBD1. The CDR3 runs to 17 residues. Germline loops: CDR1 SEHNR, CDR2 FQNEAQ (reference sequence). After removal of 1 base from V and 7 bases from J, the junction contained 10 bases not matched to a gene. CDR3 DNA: TGTGCCAGCAGCTTAGATACCGGGACAGGGAGCGGCGGGGAGCTGTTTTTT. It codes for CASSLDTGTGSGGELFF.

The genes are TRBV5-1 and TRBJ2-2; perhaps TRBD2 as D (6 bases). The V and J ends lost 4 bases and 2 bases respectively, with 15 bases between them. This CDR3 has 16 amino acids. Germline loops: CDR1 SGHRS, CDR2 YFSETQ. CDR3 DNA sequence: TGCGCCAGCAGCCCGGGGACTGACCCTAACACCGGGGAGCTGTTTTTT. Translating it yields CASSPGTDPNTGELFF.

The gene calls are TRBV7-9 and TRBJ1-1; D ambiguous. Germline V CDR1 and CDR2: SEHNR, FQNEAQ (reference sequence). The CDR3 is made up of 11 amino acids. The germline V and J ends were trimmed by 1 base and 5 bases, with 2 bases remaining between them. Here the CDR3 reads CASSLGTEAFF. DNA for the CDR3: TGTGCCAGCAGCTTAGGGACTGAAGCTTTCTTT.

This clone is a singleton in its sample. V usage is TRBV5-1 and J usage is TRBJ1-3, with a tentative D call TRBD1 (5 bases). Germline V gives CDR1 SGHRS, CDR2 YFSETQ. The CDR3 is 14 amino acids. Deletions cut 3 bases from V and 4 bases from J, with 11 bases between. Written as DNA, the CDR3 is TGCGCCAGCAGCTCTGGGGGGTACGGAAACACCATATATTTT. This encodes CASSSGGYGNTIYF.

In DNA form, the CDR3 reads TGTGCCAGCAGCTTAGGGGGCCTTGAAGCTTTCTTT. This codes for CASSLGGLEAFF. This chain joins TRBV11-3 and TRBJ1-1; a weak D match, TRBD1 (5 bases). The CDR3 has 12 amino acids. The V end was cut by 1 base, the J end by 7 bases, with 7 bases between. Germline V gives CDR1 SGHNT, CDR2 YENEEA.